This TCR beta chain was found in a study of cytomegalovirus exposure and HLA in healthy donors. General study findings and limits: Among TCR beta chains, those listed as cytomegalovirus-associated numbered about 160. For most TCR beta V segments, an earlier analysis put the productive rate at about 87% or about 30% of the time. Donor immune exposure was known only as CMV serostatus. Owing to their indistinguishability, certain V segments, notably TRBV6-2 and TRBV6-3, were excluded.

Regarding this clone: Its target is not known.

V lost 5 bases and J lost 5, with 15 bases in between. CDR1 MNHNS and CDR2 SASEGT come from the germline V gene. CDR3 length: 15 residues. The PCR contained 60 Vbeta and 13 Jbeta primers. The protocol was immunoSEQ multiplex PCR, while the TCRdb copy is restricted to in-frame clones and leaves out a portion. Recorded for this sample: about 67,000 clones. The sample was PBMCs. The chain links TRBV6-1 to TRBJ2-2; TRBD1 is a possible D gene (5 bases). The sequence came from a boy younger than 18 in good health and CMV-seronegative. Written as DNA, the CDR3 is TGTGCCAGCAGTCCTTTCCGGACACCAACCGGGGAGCTGTTTTTT. It encodes CASSPFRTPTGELFF.